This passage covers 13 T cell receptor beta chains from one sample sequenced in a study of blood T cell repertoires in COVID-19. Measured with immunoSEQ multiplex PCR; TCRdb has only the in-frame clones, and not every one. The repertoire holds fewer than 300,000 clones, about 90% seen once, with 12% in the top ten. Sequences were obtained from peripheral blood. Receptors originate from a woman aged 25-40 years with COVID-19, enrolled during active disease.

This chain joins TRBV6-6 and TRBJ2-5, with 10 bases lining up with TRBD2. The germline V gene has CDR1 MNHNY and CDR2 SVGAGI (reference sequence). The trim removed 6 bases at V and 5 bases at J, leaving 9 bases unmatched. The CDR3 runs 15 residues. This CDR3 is CASRISGGAEETQYF. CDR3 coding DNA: TGTGCCAGCAGGATAAGCGGGGGGGCGGAGGAGACCCAGTACTTC.

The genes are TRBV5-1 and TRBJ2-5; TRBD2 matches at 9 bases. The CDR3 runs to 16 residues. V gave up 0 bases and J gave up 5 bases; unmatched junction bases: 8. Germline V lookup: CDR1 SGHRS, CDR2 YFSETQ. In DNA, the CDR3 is TGCGCCAGCAGCTTGGTCCAGCGGGGGGTCGGGGAGACCCAGTACTTC. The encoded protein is CASSLVQRGVGETQYF. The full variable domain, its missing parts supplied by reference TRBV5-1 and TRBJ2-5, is KAGVTQTPRYLIKTRGQQVTLSCSPISGHRSVSWYQQTPGQGLQFLFEYFSETQRNKGNFPGRFSGRQFSNSRSEMNVSTLELGDSALYLCASSLVQRGVGETQYFGPGTRLLVL.

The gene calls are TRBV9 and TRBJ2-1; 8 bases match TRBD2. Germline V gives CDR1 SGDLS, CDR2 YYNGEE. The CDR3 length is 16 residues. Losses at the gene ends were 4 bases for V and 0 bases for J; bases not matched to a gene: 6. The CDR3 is CASSPRLASSYNEQFF. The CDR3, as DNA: TGTGCCAGCAGCCCCAGACTAGCGAGCTCCTACAATGAGCAGTTCTTC.

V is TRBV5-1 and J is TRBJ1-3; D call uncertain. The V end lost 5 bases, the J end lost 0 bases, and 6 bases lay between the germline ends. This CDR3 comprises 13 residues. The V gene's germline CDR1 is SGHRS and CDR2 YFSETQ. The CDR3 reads CASSPLSGNTIYF. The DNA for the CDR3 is TGCGCCAGCAGTCCACTCTCTGGAAACACCATATATTTT.

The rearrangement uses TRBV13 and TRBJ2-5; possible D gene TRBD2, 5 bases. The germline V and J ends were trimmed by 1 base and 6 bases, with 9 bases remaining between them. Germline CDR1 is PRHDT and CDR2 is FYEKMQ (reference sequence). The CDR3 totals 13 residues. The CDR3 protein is CASSLAAAKTQYF. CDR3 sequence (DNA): TGTGCCAGCAGCTTAGCAGCGGCCAAGACCCAGTACTTC.

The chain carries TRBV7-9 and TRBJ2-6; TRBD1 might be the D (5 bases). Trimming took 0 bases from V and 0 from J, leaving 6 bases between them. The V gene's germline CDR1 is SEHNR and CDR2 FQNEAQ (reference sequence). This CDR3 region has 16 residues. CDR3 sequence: CASSLAGVSGANVLTF. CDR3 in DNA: TGTGCCAGCAGCTTAGCAGGGGTCTCTGGGGCCAACGTCCTGACTTTC.

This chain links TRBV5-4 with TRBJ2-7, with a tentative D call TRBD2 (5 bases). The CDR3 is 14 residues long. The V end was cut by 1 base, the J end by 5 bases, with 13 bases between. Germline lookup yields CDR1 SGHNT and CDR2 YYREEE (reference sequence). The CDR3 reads CASSLSEARNEQYF. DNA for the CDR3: TGTGCCAGCAGCTTGTCGGAGGCCCGGAACGAGCAGTACTTC.

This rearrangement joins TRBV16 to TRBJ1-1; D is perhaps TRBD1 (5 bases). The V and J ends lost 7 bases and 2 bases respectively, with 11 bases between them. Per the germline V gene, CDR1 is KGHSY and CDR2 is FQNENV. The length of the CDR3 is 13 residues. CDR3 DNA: TGTGCCAGCAACCGGGGGGGAAACACTGAAGCTTTCTTT. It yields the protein CASNRGGNTEAFF.

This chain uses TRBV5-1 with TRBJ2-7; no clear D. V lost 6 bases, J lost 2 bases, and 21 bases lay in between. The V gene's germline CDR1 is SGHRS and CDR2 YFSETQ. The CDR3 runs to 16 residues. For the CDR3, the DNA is TGCGCCAGCACCAGGATAGTGGATCAATTTACCTACGAGCAGTACTTC. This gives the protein CASTRIVDQFTYEQYF.

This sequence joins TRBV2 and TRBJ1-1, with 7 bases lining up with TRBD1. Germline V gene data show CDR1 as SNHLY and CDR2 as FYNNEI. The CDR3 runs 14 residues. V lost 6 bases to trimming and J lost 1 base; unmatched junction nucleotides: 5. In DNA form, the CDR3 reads TGTGCCAGCAGGAAGGGGGCGGAGAACACTGAAGCTTTCTTT. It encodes CASRKGAENTEAFF.

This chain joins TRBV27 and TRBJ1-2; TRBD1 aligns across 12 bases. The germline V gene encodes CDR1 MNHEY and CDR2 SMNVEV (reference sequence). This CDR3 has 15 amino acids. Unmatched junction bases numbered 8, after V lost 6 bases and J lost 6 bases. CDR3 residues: CASSGPGTGGHGYTF. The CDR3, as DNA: TGTGCCAGCAGCGGGCCCGGGACAGGGGGCCATGGCTACACCTTC.

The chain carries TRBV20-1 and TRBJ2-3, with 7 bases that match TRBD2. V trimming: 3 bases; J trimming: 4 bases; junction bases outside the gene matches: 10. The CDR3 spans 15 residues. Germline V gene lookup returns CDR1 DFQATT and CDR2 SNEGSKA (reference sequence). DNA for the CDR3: TGCAGTGCTAGTCGCTGGCCCGGGGGGTCAGATACGCAGTATTTT. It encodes CSASRWPGGSDTQYF.

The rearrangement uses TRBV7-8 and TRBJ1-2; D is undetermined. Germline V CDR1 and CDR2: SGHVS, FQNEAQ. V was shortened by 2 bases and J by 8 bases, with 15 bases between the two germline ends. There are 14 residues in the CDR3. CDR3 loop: CASSLMVASSGYTF. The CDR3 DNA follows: TGTGCCAGCAGCTTAATGGTAGCTTCCTCGGGCTACACCTTC.